This TCR beta chain was obtained from a study of monozygotic twins with inflammatory bowel disease. With regard to this clonotype: The antigen is unknown.

Through template switching, UMIs that included a 6-nucleotide sample barcode were added. From its re-call of the 5' RACE reads, TCRdb lists each CDR3 protein once, without DNA. The listing records under 200,000 distinct CDR3 sequences. The authors drew 2.5 to 3 ml of blood from each donor. Regarding the study as a whole: Reduced clonotype sharing with other individuals was observed in IBD patients relative to healthy twins, especially with disease activity.

The CDR3 runs to 16 residues. The chain carries TRBV12-3 or TRBV12-4 and TRBJ1-3. The specimen sequenced was blood. This TCR came from a human donor with ulcerative colitis or Crohn's disease, or a healthy co-twin of an affected twin (not recorded which). CDR3 protein: CASSLLSGFSGNTIYF.